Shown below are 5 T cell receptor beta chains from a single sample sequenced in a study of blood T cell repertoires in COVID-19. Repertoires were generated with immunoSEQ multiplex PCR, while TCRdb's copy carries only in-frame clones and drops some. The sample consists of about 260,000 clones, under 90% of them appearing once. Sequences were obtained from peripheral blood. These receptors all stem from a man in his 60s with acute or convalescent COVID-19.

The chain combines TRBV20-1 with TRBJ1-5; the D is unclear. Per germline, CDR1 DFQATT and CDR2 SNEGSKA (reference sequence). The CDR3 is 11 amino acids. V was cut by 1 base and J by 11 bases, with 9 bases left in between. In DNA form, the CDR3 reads TGCAGTGCTAGAGTGCGGGTATCCCAGCATTTT. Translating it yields CSARVRVSQHF.

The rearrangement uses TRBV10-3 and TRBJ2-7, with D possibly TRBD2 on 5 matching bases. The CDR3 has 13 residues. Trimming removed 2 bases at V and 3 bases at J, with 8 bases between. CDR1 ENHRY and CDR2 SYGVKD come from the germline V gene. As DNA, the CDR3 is TGTGCCATCAGTGAGAAGGGAGTCTACGAGCAGTACTTC. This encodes CAISEKGVYEQYF.

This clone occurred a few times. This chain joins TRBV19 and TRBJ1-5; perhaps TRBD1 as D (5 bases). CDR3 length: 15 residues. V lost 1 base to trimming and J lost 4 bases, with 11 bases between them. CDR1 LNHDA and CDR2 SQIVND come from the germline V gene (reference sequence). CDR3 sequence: CASSIAGFGNQPQHF. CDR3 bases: TGTGCCAGTAGTATAGCAGGGTTTGGAAATCAGCCCCAGCATTTT.

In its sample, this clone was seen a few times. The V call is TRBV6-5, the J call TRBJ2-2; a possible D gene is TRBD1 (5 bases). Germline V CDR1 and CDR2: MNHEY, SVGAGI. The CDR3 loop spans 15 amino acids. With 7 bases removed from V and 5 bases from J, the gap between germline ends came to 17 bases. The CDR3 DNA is TGTGCCAGCACGAGCCAGGGCTCGGGTACCGGGGAGCTGTTTTTT. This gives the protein CASTSQGSGTGELFF.

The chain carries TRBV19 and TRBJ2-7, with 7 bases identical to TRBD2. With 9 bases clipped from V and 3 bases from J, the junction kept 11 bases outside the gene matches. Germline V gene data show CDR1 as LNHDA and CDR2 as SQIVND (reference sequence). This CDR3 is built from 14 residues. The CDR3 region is CASRPGLGIYEQYF. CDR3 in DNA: TGTGCCAGCAGGCCTGGACTAGGAATCTACGAGCAGTACTTC.